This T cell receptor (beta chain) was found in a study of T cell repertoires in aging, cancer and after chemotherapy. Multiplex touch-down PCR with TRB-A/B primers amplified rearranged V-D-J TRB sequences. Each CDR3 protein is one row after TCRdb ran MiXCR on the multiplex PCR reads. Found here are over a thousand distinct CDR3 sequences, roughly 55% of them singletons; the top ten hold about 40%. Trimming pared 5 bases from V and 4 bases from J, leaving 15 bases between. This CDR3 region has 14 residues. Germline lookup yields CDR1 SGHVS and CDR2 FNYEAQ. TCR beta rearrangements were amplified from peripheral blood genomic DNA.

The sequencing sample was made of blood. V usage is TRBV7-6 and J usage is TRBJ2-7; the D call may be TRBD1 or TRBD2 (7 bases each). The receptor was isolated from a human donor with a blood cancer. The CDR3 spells CASSAGGGGYEQYF. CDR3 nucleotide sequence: TGTGCCAGCAGCGCAGGGGGGGGGGGTTACGAGCAGTACTTC. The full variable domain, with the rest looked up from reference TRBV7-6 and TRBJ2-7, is GAGVSQSPRYKVTKRGQDVALRCDPISGHVSLYWYRQALGQGPEFLTYFNYEAQQDKSGLPNDRFSAERPEGSISTLTIQRTEQRDSAMYRCASSAGGGGYEQYFGPGTRLTVT.